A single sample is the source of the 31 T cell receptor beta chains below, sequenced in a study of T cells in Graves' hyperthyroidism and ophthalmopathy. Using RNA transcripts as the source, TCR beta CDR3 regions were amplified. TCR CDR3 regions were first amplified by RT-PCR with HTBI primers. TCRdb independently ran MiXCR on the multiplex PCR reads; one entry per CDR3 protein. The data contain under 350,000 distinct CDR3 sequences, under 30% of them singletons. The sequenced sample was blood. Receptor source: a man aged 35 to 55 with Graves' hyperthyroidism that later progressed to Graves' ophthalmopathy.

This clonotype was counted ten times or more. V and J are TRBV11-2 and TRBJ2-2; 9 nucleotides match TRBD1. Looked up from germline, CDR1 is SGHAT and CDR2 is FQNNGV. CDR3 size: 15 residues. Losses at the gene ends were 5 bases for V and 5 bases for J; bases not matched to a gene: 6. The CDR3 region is CASSAGQGWTGELFF. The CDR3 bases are TGTGCCAGCAGCGCAGGACAGGGGTGGACCGGGGAGCTGTTTTTT.

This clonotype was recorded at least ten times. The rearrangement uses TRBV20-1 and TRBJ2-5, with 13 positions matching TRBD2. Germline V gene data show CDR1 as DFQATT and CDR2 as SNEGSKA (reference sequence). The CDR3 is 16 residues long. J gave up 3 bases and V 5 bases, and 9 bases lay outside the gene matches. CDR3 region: CSAPTTGLAGEETQYF. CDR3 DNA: TGCAGTGCTCCGACTACAGGACTAGCGGGAGAAGAGACCCAGTACTTC.

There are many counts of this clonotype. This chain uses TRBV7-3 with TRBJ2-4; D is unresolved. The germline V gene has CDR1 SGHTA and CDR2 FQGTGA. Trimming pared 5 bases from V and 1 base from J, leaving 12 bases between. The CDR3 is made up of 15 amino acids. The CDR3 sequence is CASSDQAGAKNIQYF. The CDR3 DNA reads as TGTGCCAGCAGCGATCAGGCAGGCGCCAAAAACATTCAGTACTTC.

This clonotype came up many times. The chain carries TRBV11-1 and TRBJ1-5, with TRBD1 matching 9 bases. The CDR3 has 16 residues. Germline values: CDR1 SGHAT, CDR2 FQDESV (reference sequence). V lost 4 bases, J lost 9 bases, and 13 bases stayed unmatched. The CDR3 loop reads CASSSDRDRVRGPQHF. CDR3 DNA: TGTGCCAGCAGCTCCGACCGGGACAGGGTAAGGGGGCCCCAGCATTTT. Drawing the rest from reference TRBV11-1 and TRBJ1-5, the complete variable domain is EAEVAQSPRYKITEKSQAVAFWCDPISGHATLYWYRQILGQGPELLVQFQDESVVDDSQLPKDRFSAERLKGVDSTLKIQPAELGDSAMYLCASSSDRDRVRGPQHFGDGTRLSIL.

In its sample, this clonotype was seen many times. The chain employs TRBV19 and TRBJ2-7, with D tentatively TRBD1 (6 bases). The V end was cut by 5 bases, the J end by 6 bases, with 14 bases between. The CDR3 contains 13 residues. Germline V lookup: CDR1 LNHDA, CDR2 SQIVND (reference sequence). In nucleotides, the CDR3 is TGTGCCAGTAGTCCGGACAGAGACCGCGAGCAGTACTTC. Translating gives CASSPDRDREQYF.

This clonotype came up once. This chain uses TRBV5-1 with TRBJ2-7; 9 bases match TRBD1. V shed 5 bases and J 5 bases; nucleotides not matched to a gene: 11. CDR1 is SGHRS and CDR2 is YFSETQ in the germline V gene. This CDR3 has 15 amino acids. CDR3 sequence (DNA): TGCGCCAGCAGTTTGAGGGGGGACAGGGTCCACGAGCAGTACTTC. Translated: CASSLRGDRVHEQYF. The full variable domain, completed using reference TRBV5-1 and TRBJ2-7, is KAGVTQTPRYLIKTRGQQVTLSCSPISGHRSVSWYQQTPGQGLQFLFEYFSETQRNKGNFPGRFSGRQFSNSRSEMNVSTLELGDSALYLCASSLRGDRVHEQYFGPGTRLTVT.

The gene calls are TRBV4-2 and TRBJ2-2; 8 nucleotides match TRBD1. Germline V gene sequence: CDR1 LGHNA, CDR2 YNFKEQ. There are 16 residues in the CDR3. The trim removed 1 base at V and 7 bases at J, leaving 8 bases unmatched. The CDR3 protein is CASSQGAGGPGGELFF. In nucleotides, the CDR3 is TGTGCCAGCAGCCAAGGGGCAGGGGGCCCAGGCGGGGAGCTGTTTTTT.

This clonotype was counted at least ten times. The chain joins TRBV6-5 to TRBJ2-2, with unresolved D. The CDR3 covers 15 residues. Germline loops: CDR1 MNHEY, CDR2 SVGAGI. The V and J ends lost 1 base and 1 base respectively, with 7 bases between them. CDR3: CASSYFPENTGELFF. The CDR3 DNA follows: TGTGCCAGCAGTTACTTCCCAGAGAACACCGGGGAGCTGTTTTTT.

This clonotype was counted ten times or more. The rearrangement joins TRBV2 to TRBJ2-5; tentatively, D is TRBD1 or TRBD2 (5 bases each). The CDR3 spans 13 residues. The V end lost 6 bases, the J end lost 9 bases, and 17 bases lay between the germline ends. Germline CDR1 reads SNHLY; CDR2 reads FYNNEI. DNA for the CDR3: TGTGCCAGCAGCGGGGACCTGCAGGCGGCCCAGTACTTC. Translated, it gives CASSGDLQAAQYF.

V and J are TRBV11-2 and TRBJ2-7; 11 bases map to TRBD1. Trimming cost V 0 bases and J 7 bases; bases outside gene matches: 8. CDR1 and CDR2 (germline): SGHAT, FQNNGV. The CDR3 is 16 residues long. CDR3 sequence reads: CASSLDGTGGLREQYF. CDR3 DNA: TGTGCCAGCAGCTTAGACGGGACAGGGGGTCTTAGGGAGCAGTACTTC.

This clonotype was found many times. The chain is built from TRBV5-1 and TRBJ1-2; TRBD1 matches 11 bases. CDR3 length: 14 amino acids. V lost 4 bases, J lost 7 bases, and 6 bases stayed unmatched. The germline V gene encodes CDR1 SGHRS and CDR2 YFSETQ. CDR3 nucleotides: TGCGCCAGCAGCCTCGGGACAGGGGGTTCTGGCTACACCTTC. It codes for CASSLGTGGSGYTF.

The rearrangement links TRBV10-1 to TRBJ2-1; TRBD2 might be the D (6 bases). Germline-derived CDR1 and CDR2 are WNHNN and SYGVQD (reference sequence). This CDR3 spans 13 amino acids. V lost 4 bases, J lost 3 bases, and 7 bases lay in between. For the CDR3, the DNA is TGCGCCAGCAGTGGCGGGGACTACAATGAGCAGTTCTTC. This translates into CASSGGDYNEQFF.

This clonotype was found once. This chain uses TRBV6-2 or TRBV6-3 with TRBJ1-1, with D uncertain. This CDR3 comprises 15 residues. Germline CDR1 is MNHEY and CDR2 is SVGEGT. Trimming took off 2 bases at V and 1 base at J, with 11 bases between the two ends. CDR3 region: CASSYELGTNTEAFF. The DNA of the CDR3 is TGTGCCAGCAGTTACGAGCTGGGAACGAACACTGAAGCTTTCTTT.

CDR3 amino acids: CASSGTSGRMPQGETQYF. CDR3 DNA sequence: TGTGCCAGCAGTGGGACTAGCGGGAGGATGCCCCAGGGAGAGACCCAGTACTTC. J is TRBJ2-5 and V is TRBV12-3 or TRBV12-4, with 15 bases fitting TRBD2. Trimming took 5 bases from V and 4 from J; bases not matched to a gene: 11. The CDR3 extends over 18 amino acids.

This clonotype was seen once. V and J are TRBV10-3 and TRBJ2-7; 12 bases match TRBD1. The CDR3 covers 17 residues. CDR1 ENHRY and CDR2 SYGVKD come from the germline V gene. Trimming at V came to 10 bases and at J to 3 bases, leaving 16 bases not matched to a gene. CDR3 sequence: CATQRGVGTGGFYEQYF. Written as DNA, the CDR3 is TGTGCCACCCAAAGGGGAGTAGGGACAGGGGGCTTCTACGAGCAGTACTTC.

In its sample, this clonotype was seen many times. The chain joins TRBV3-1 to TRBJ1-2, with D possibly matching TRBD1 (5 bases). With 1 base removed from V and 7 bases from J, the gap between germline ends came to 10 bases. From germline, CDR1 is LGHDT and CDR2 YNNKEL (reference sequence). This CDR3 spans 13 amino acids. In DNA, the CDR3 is TGTGCCAGCAGCCAAGCCGGGGGAGGTGGCTACACCTTC. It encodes CASSQAGGGGYTF.

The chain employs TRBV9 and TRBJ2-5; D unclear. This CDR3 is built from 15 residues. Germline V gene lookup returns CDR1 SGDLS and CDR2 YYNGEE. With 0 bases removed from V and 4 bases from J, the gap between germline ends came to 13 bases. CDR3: CASSVGWSGRETQYF. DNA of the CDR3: TGTGCCAGCAGCGTAGGTTGGTCAGGACGAGAGACCCAGTACTTC. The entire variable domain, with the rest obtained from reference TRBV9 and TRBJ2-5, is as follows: DSGVTQTPKHLITATGQRVTLRCSPRSGDLSVYWYQQSLDQGLQFLIQYYNGEERAKGNILERFSAQQFPDLHSELNLSSLELGDSALYFCASSVGWSGRETQYFGPGTRLLVL.

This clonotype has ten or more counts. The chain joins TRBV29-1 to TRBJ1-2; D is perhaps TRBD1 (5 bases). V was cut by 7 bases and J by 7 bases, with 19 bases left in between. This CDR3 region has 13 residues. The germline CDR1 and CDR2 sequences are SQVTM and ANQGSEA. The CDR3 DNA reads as TGCAGCGGGGACCCGGACGGGGACTTTGGCTACACCTTC. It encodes CSGDPDGDFGYTF. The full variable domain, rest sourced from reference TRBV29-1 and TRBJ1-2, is SAVISQKPSRDICQRGTSLTIQCQVDSQVTMMFWYRQQPGQSLTLIATANQGSEATYESGFVIDKFPISRPNLTFSTLTVSNMSPEDSSIYLCSGDPDGDFGYTFGSGTRLTVV.

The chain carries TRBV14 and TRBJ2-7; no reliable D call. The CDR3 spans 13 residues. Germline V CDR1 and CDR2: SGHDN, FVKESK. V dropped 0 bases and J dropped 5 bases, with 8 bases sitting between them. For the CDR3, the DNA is TGTGCCAGCAGCCAAGAGCTTGTCGACGAGCAGTACTTC. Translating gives CASSQELVDEQYF.

CDR3 in DNA: TGTGCCAGCAGTGCTCGCGGGGAGAACACTGAAGCTTTCTTT. It encodes CASSARGENTEAFF. This chain connects TRBV6-1 to TRBJ1-1; D gene ambiguous. Germline values: CDR1 MNHNS, CDR2 SASEGT. The germline V and J ends were trimmed by 4 bases and 1 base, with 10 bases remaining between them. This CDR3 contains 14 residues.

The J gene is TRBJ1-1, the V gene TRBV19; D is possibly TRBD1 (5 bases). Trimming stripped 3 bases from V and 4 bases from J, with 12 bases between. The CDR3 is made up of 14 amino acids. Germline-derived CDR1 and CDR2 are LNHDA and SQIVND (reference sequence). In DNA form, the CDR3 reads TGTGCCAGTAGTATCCCAGGGATGGGCACTGAAGCTTTCTTT. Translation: CASSIPGMGTEAFF.

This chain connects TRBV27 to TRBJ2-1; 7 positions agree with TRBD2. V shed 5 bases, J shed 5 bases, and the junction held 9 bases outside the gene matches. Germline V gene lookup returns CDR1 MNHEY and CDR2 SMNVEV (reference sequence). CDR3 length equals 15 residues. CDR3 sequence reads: CASSPQRLADNEQFF. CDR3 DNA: TGTGCCAGCAGTCCACAACGACTAGCTGACAATGAGCAGTTCTTC.

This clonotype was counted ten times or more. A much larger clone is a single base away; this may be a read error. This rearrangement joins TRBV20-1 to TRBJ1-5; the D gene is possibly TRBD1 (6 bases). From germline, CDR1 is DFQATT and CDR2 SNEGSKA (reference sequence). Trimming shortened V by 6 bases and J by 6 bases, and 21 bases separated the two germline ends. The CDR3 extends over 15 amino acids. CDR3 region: CSAETPVQGSQPQHF. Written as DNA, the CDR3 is TGCAGTGCCGAGACGCCCGTACAGGGAAGTCAGCCCCAGCATTTT.

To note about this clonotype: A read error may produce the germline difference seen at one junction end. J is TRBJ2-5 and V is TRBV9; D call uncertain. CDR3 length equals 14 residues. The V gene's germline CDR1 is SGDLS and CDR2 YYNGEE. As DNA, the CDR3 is TGTGCCAGCAGCGCGGGCAATGCTCAAGAGACTCAGTACTTC. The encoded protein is CASSAGNAQETQYF.

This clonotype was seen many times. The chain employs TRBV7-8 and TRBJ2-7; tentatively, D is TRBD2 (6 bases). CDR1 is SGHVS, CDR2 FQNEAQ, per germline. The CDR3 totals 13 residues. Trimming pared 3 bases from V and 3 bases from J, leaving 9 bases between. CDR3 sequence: CASSLAGIYEQYF. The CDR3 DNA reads TGTGCCAGCAGCTTGGCGGGAATCTACGAGCAGTACTTC.

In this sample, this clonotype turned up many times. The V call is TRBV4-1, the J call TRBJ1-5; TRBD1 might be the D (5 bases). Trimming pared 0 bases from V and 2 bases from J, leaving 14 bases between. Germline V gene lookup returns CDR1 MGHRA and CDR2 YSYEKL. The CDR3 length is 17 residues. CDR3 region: CASSQEVRQGGNQPQHF. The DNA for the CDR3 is TGCGCCAGCAGCCAAGAAGTAAGGCAGGGAGGCAATCAGCCCCAGCATTTT.

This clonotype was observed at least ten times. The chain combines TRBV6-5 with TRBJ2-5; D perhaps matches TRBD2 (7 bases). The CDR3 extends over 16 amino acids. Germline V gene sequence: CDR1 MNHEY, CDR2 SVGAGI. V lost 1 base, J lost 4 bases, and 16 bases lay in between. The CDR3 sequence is CASSYFPRGGGETQYF. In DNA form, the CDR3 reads TGTGCCAGCAGTTACTTCCCCCGGGGAGGGGGAGAGACCCAGTACTTC.

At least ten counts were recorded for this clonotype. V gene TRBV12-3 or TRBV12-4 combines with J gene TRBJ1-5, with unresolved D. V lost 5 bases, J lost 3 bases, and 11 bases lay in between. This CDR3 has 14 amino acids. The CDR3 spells CASSPQRNNQPQHF. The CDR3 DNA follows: TGTGCCAGCAGTCCCCAGCGGAACAATCAGCCCCAGCATTTT.

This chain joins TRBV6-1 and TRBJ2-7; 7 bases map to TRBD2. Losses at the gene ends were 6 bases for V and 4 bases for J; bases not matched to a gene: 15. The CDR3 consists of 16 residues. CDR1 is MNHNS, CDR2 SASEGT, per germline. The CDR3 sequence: CASSKAPDSGPYEQYF. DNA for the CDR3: TGTGCCAGCAGCAAGGCCCCCGATAGCGGGCCATACGAGCAGTACTTC.

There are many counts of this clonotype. The CDR3 DNA sequence: TGTGCCAGTGAGCATGCGGGGTCAGAGACCCAGTACTTC. The encoded protein is CASEHAGSETQYF. The rearrangement links TRBV7-9 to TRBJ2-5; a weak D match, TRBD2 (6 bases). Germline CDR1 reads SEHNR; CDR2 reads FQNEAQ (reference sequence). The V gene lost 9 bases and the J gene lost 4 bases, with 15 bases spanning the gap. The CDR3 has 13 amino acids. Full variable domain (missing parts from reference TRBV7-9 and TRBJ2-5): DTGVSQNPRHKITKRGQNVTFRCDPISEHNRLYWYRQTLGQGPEFLTYFQNEAQLEKSRLLSDRFSAERPKGSFSTLEIQRTEQGDSAMYLCASEHAGSETQYFGPGTRLLVL.

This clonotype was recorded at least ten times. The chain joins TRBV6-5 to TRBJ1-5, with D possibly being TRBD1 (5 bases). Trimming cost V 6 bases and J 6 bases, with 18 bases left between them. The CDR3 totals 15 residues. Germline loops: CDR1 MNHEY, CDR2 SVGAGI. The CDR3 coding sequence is TGTGCCAGCAGACCCGTCGGGGACTCGGGTCAGCCCCAGCATTTT. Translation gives CASRPVGDSGQPQHF.